This T cell receptor (beta chain) is from a study of blood T cell repertoires in COVID-19. Study-wide background: The study drew acute and convalescent COVID-19 samples from the United States, Italy and Spain. PBMCs, B-cell-depleted T cells, or T cells provided the cDNA or gDNA that made up the material.

In the source study's methods: Estimates of nucleated cell counts were drawn from the amplification of reference gene primers. Using immunoSEQ multiplex PCR, the repertoire was profiled, and TCRdb retains in-frame clones only, with some absent. The DNA was the basis for D and trimming; V, J and clone size are from that table. The sample records about 250,000 clones, around nine tenths being singletons. Per the germline V gene, CDR1 is KGHDR and CDR2 is SFDVKD. V dropped 5 bases and J dropped 6 bases, with 15 bases sitting between them. CDR3 length: 15 residues. J is TRBJ2-2 and V is TRBV24-1, with D possibly matching TRBD1 (5 bases). Sequenced: peripheral blood. The TCR was taken from a man younger than 30 with active or convalescent COVID-19. This chain's CDR3 is CATSAPGKGAGELFF. The DNA of the CDR3 is TGTGCCACCAGTGCTCCAGGGAAAGGGGCCGGGGAGCTGTTTTTT.